The present T cell receptor beta chain was sequenced within a study of shared clonotypes between healthy human individuals. About the study: Donors had three CD4 naive, three CD4 memory, two CD8 naive and one CD8 memory plate apiece.

The study drew its donors from healthy HIV-negative adults without recent acute infections or vaccinations. In the original processing: ImmunoSEQ only sent back junction sequences with no quality scores, so filtering was done differently. TCRdb keeps only in-frame clones here, not all; method: immunoSEQ multiplex PCR. That table is the source of V, J and clone size, and D and trimming were worked out from the DNA. The sample has about 1.1 million clones; about four fifths are singletons. What was sequenced was memory CD4+ T cells from PBMCs. Subset indicated: CD45RA-negative fraction. This clonotype was sampled from a man between 18 and 29 years old in good health. Some clones in this sample may be carry-over from other donors' samples.

DNA of the CDR3: TGTGCCAGCAGCTTTAAACCCGTGACTAGCGGGAGAAACACCGGGGAGCTGTTTTTT. Amino acid sequence: CASSFKPVTSGRNTGELFF. The rearrangement uses TRBV7-6 and TRBJ2-2; 12 positions match TRBD2. V shed 3 bases and J 2 bases; nucleotides not matched to a gene: 10. Germline lookup yields CDR1 SGHVS and CDR2 FNYEAQ. The CDR3 has 19 residues.